The rows below give T cell receptor beta chains drawn from one sample of a study of blood T cell repertoires in COVID-19. Libraries were prepared by immunoSEQ multiplex PCR; TCRdb keeps only in-frame clonotypes and omits some of them. The table includes around 250,000 clones, about 86% detected once. What was sequenced was peripheral blood. Receptors were obtained from a man younger than 35 with active or convalescent COVID-19. Each CDR3 is given with its conserved first and last residue. Each record gives: J gene, D gene, V gene, CDR3 protein. The D gene is left open where the match is weak.

>TRBJ1-4|-|TRBV18
CASSLLADRNEKLFF
>TRBJ2-7|TRBD1|TRBV24-1
CATSDTDRSYEQYF
>TRBJ2-2|-|TRBV6-5
CASRVTGATGELFF
>TRBJ2-7|-|TRBV3-1/TRBV3-2
CASSQSAGSYEQYF
>TRBJ2-2|-|TRBV19
CASSIDPPPMVDRHTGELFF
>TRBJ2-3|-|TRBV12-5
CASGLGHNTQYF
>TRBJ2-7|-|TRBV4-1
CASSQVHGVEQYF
>TRBJ2-5|TRBD1|TRBV9
CASSAGGQGTQETQYF
>TRBJ2-7|-|TRBV3-1/TRBV3-2
CASSHARGSYEQYF
>TRBJ1-1|TRBD1|TRBV3-1/TRBV3-2
CASSPIRQGPKSTEAFF
>TRBJ2-1|TRBD2|TRBV10-3
CAISWTSGRPSYNEQFF
>TRBJ1-3|-|TRBV5-1
CASSLSRGNTIYF
>TRBJ2-1|TRBD2|TRBV28
CATTAPGLAGYNEQFF
>TRBJ1-2|TRBD1|TRBV28
CATGTGAYYGYTF
>TRBJ1-6|-|TRBV6-5
CASSSRTLLSPLHF
>TRBJ2-5|TRBD2|TRBV6-5
CASSPAGSAEGTQYF